What follows describes a single T cell receptor (beta chain). Compared with germline, one end of the junction differs, possibly owing to a read error. This specimen belongs to a study of technical replicates of blood from four donors. Assay: immunoSEQ multiplex PCR; the TCRdb copy retains only in-frame clones and omits some. In the table there are more than 80,000 clones, around 93% of which are singletons. This CDR3 region has 15 residues. The germline V gene encodes CDR1 SSHAT and CDR2 FNYEAQ (reference sequence). V and J are TRBV7-7 and TRBJ2-3, with D hard to call. The sequence derives from a human donor in good health. The sequencing sample was made of T cells isolated from PBMCs. DNA of the CDR3: TGTGCTAGCAGTTTGGAAGGCGGCCTGAGGGATACGCAGTATTTT. It codes for CASSLEGGLRDTQYF.